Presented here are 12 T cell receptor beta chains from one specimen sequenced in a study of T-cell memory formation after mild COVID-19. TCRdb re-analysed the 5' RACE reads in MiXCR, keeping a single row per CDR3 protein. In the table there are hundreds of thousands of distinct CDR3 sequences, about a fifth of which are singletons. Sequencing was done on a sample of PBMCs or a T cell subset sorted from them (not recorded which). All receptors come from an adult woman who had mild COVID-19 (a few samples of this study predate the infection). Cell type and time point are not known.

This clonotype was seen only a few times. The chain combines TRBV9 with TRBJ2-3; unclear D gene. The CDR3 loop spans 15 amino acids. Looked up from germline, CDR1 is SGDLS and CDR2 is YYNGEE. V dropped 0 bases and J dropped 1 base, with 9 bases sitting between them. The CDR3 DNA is TGTGCCAGCAGCGTAGCCGCGCCAGGCACAGATACGCAGTATTTT. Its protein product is CASSVAAPGTDTQYF.

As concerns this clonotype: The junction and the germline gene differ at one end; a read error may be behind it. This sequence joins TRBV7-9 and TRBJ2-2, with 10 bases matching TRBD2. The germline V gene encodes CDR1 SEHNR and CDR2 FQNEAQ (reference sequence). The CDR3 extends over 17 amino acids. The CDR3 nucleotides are TGTGCCAGCAGGACCCCCTATAGCGGGGGGACGCGGCGGGAGATGTTTTTT. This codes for CASRTPYSGGTRREMFF.

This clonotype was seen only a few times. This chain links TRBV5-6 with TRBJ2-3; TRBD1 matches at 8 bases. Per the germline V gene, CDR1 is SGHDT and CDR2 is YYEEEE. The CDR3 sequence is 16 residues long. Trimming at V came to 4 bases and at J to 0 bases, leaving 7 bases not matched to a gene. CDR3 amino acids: CASSRDRGASTDTQYF. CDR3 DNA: TGTGCCAGCAGCCGTGACAGGGGAGCTAGCACAGATACGCAGTATTTT.

CDR3 nucleotides: TGCGCCAGCAGCAACGGCGGACAGGGGGCAAGCAATGAGCAGTTCTTC. This translates into CASSNGGQGASNEQFF. V and J are TRBV5-1 and TRBJ2-1; the match to TRBD1 covers 11 bases. Germline V CDR1 and CDR2: SGHRS, YFSETQ. This CDR3 has 16 residues. V lost 4 bases and J lost 6; bases outside the gene matches: 9.

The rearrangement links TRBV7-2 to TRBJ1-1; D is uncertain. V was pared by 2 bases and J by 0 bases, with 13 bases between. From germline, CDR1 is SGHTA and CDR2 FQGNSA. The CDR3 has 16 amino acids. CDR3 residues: CASSLKRTPLNTEAFF. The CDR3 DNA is TGTGCCAGCAGCTTAAAGCGCACACCCTTGAACACTGAAGCTTTCTTT.

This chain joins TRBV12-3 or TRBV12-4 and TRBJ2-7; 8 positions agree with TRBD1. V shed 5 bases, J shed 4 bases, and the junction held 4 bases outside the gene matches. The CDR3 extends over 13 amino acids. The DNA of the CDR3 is TGTGCCAGCAGTCAGACAGGGGTGTACGAGCAGTACTTC. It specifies CASSQTGVYEQYF.

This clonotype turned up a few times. For the CDR3, the DNA is TGTGCCAGCAGCCCGTATGGGACTAGCGGCGACAATGAGCAGTTCTTC. Translation: CASSPYGTSGDNEQFF. V and J are TRBV7-9 and TRBJ2-1; TRBD2 agrees at 11 bases. V gave up 5 bases and J gave up 5 bases; unmatched junction bases: 8. Germline loops: CDR1 SEHNR, CDR2 FQNEAQ (reference sequence). This CDR3 has 16 amino acids.

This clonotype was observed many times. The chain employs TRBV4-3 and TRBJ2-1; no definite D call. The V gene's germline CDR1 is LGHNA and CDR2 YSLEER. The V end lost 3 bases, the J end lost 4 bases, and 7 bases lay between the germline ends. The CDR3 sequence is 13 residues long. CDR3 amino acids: CASSQEAYNEQFF. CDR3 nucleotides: TGCGCCAGCAGCCAGGAAGCATACAATGAGCAGTTCTTC.

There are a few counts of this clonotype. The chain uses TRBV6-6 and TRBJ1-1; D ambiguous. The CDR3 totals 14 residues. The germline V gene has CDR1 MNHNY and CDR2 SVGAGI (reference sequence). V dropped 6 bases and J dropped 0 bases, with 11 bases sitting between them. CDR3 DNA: TGTGCCAGCAGGGAGGGAGGCATGAACACTGAAGCTTTCTTT. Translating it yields CASREGGMNTEAFF.

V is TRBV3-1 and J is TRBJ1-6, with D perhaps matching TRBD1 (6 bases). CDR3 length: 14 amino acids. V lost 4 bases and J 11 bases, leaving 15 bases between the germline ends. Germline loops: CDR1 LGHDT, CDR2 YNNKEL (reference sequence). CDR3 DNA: TGTGCCAGCAGCCTCGGGGGGCGAGTAACACCCCTCCACTTT. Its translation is CASSLGGRVTPLHF.

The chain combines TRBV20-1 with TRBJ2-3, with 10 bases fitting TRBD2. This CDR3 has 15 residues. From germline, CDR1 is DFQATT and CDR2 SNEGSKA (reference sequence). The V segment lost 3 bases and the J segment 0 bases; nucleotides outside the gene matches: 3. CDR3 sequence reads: CSASSSGGSTDTQYF. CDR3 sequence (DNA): TGCAGTGCTAGTTCTAGCGGGGGAAGCACAGATACGCAGTATTTT.

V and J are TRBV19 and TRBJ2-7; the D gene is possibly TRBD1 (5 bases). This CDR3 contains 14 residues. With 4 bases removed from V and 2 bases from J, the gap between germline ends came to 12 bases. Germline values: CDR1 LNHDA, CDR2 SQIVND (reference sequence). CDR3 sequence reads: CASSTTTGPYEQYF. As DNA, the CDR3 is TGTGCCAGTAGTACGACAACAGGACCCTACGAGCAGTACTTC.